This T cell receptor (beta chain) was recorded in a study of blood T cell repertoires in COVID-19. Study details: Acute and convalescent COVID-19 specimens originated in the United States, Italy and Spain.

Germline loops: CDR1 SNHLY, CDR2 FYNNEI. The length of the CDR3 is 18 residues. The J segment lost 0 bases and the V segment lost 7 bases, leaving 15 bases of the junction unmatched. This table comes from immunoSEQ multiplex PCR, and its TCRdb copy is limited to in-frame clones, with some not included. The sample has 250,000 or so clones, over 70% seen once. The chain links TRBV2 to TRBJ1-5; 7 bases fit TRBD1. The source of this sequence is a woman in her thirties or forties who had recovered from COVID-19. Sequences were obtained from peripheral blood. The chain's CDR3 is CASTPRGGLGYSNQPQHF. The CDR3 DNA sequence: TGTGCCAGCACCCCGAGAGGGGGCTTGGGATATAGCAATCAGCCCCAGCATTTT.